A selection of T cell receptor beta chains follows, all from one sample in a study of shared clonotypes between healthy human individuals. Libraries were prepared by immunoSEQ multiplex PCR; TCRdb keeps only in-frame clonotypes and omits some of them. The data hold 2 million to 2.5 million clones, with almost 96% observed a single time. The specimen was naive CD4+ T cells sorted from blood. The receptors here all came from a man between 18 and 29 years old in good health. CDR3s include the opening cysteine and the closing phenylalanine or tryptophan. The order of the fields is CDR3 protein, CDR3 DNA, J gene, clone size, D gene, V gene. The D gene is left open where the match is weak. Size values are once, few and many counts, or a class for expanded clones, and some rows have none.

CASRITGNTEAFF,TGTGCCAGCAGGATCACAGGTAACACTGAAGCTTTCTTT,TRBJ1-1,.,.,TRBV28
CASSRTSGYQYF,TGTGCCAGCAGTCGGACTAGCGGGTATCAGTACTTC,TRBJ2-4,.,TRBD2,TRBV13
CAWSEWDSRNEKLFF,TGTGCCTGGAGCGAATGGGACAGCCGTAATGAAAAACTGTTTTTT,TRBJ1-4,.,TRBD1,TRBV30
CASSLWTSGRAYEQYF,TGTGCCAGCAGCCTGTGGACTAGCGGGAGGGCCTACGAGCAGTACTTC,TRBJ2-7,.,TRBD2,TRBV11-2
CASSTQDGAGELFF,TGTGCCAGTAGCACCCAAGACGGGGCCGGGGAGCTGTTTTTT,TRBJ2-2,.,.,TRBV19
CASNLEGLSGANVLTF,TGCGCCAGCAACTTAGAGGGCCTCTCTGGGGCCAACGTCCTGACTTTC,TRBJ2-6,.,.,TRBV5-1
CASRTGNGNEQFF,TGTGCCAGCAGGACGGGGAATGGGAATGAGCAGTTCTTC,TRBJ2-1,.,.,TRBV27
CAWRGQGYEQYF,TGTGCCTGGAGGGGACAGGGGTACGAGCAGTACTTC,TRBJ2-7,.,TRBD1,TRBV30
CASRSGQTNYGYTF,TGTGCCAGCAGAAGTGGACAAACAAACTATGGCTACACCTTC,TRBJ1-2,.,.,TRBV6-5
CASSPPGVTSEKLFF,TGTGCCAGCAGCCCTCCGGGGGTCACGAGTGAAAAACTGTTTTTT,TRBJ1-4,.,.,TRBV7-6
CASSNRDRVSEAFF,TGTGCCAGCAGTAACCGGGACAGGGTATCTGAAGCTTTCTTT,TRBJ1-1,.,TRBD1,TRBV6-5
CASTPPTGNSPLHF,TGTGCCAGCACCCCCCCGACAGGGAATTCACCCCTCCACTTT,TRBJ1-6,few,TRBD1,TRBV28
CAWSRDSSGGYTF,TGTGCCTGGAGTCGAGACAGTTCGGGAGGCTACACCTTC,TRBJ1-2,.,.,TRBV30
CASSGQGGSEAFF,TGTGCCAGCAGCGGACAGGGAGGATCTGAAGCTTTCTTT,TRBJ1-1,.,TRBD1,TRBV6-1
CASSQDTGRGGGYTF,TGCGCCAGCAGCCAAGATACCGGCAGGGGGGGTGGCTACACCTTC,TRBJ1-2,.,TRBD1,TRBV4-3
CASSKVTGGWTEAFF,TGTGCCAGCAGCAAAGTCACAGGGGGTTGGACTGAAGCTTTCTTT,TRBJ1-1,.,TRBD1,TRBV27
CASSLRTSGGSAYEQYF,TGTGCCAGCAGCCTGAGGACTAGCGGGGGGTCAGCCTACGAGCAGTACTTC,TRBJ2-7,.,TRBD2,TRBV7-2
CASSLPLGGSYNEQFF,TGTGCCAGTAGTTTGCCCCTGGGGGGCTCCTACAATGAGCAGTTCTTC,TRBJ2-1,few,.,TRBV19
CASSSFGGADF,TGTGCCAGCAGCTCCTTCGGAGGGGCAGACTTC,TRBJ2-7,.,.,TRBV5-6
CASSLSGDSPGGYGYTF,TGTGCCAGCAGTTTATCTGGTGACTCCCCGGGGGGGTATGGCTACACCTTC,TRBJ1-2,.,.,TRBV28
CSVDHQDNYGYTF,TGCAGCGTTGACCATCAGGATAACTATGGCTACACCTTC,TRBJ1-2,.,.,TRBV29-1
CASSLDRSYGYTF,TGTGCCAGCAGCTTGGACAGATCCTATGGCTACACCTTC,TRBJ1-2,once,.,TRBV5-4
CAWRVPGLAGERYYEQYF,TGTGCCTGGAGAGTCCCTGGACTAGCGGGAGAGCGTTACTACGAGCAGTACTTC,TRBJ2-7,.,TRBD2,TRBV30
CASSVTEIYGYTF,TGTGCCAGCAGCGTGACAGAAATTTATGGCTACACCTTC,TRBJ1-2,.,.,TRBV9
CASSLPPGTKTPEQFF,TGTGCCAGCAGTTTACCTCCCGGGACTAAAACCCCCGAGCAGTTCTTC,TRBJ2-1,.,TRBD2,TRBV28